This T cell receptor beta chain was sequenced in a study of OX40 agonist ivuxolimab in advanced cancers. A note on this clone: The antigen is undetermined.

Overall study findings and caveats: Patients who responded partially at 0.1-3.0 mg/kg showed clonal expansion ranking among the lowest. Circulating CD4+ and CD8+ T cells showed clonal expansion by week 6 at 0.1 to 3.0 mg/kg. Fewer expanded clones were found on average in CD4+ than in CD8+ T cells.

Only in-frame clones appear in the TCRdb table, and some are missing; sequencing was by immunoSEQ multiplex PCR. The sample includes 50,000 to 75,000 clones, roughly 90% of them seen just once. The TCR sequence derives from an adult with an advanced solid tumor such as melanoma, head and neck, liver or kidney cancer. Sequencing was performed on CD4+ or CD8+ T cells sorted from blood, taken in a trial of the OX40 agonist ivuxolimab.

CDR3 sequence reads: CASSLVRGLTSYNEQFF. The CDR3, as DNA: TGTGCCAGCAGCTTGGTTAGGGGGCTCACGTCCTACAATGAGCAGTTCTTC. The rearrangement joins TRBV5-4 to TRBJ2-1, with 7 bases that match TRBD1. The ends lost 0 bases at V and 1 base at J; junction bases unmatched: 7. There are 17 residues in the CDR3. Per the germline V gene, CDR1 is SGHNT and CDR2 is YYREEE (reference sequence).